The 8 T cell receptor beta chains listed next were all sequenced from one sample in a study of cytomegalovirus exposure and HLA in healthy donors. PCR involved 60 Vbeta and 13 Jbeta primers. Clones were read by immunoSEQ multiplex PCR, and TCRdb kept only the in-frame ones, dropping some. The data show 120,000 to 150,000 clones, with over 60% seen just once and around 1.2% held by the top ten. The source material was PBMCs. The receptors originated from a male donor in good health and CMV-seropositive.

The chain employs TRBV19 and TRBJ1-5; D is ambiguous. The CDR3 loop spans 13 amino acids. The V gene's germline CDR1 is LNHDA and CDR2 SQIVND (reference sequence). V was pared by 3 bases and J by 9 bases, with 12 bases between. The CDR3 nucleotides are TGTGCCAGTAGTATTGAGCGTCCCCGGCCCCAGCATTTT. It is translated as CASSIERPRPQHF.

The V call is TRBV6-5, the J call TRBJ2-7, with D uncertain. The V end was cut by 6 bases, the J end by 3 bases, with 15 bases between. Germline loops: CDR1 MNHEY, CDR2 SVGAGI. CDR3 size: 14 residues. DNA of the CDR3: TGTGCCAGCAGGGGCCGAGTGGCAGGCTACGAGCAGTACTTC. Translation gives CASRGRVAGYEQYF.

The genes are TRBV9 and TRBJ1-1; weak D call: TRBD1 (5 bases). There are 14 residues in the CDR3. V was shortened by 4 bases and J by 5 bases, with 15 bases between the two germline ends. CDR1 is SGDLS and CDR2 is YYNGEE in the germline V gene. CDR3 sequence reads: CASSSPWRGTEAFF. CDR3 nucleotide sequence: TGTGCCAGCAGCTCCCCGTGGCGGGGGACTGAAGCTTTCTTT.

The chain combines TRBV4-1 with TRBJ2-1, with 9 bases identical to TRBD2. Unmatched junction bases numbered 11, after V lost 3 bases and J lost 8 bases. The CDR3 has 16 residues. Germline V gives CDR1 MGHRA, CDR2 YSYEKL. The CDR3 reads CASSQTGTSSAYEQFF. The DNA of the CDR3 is TGCGCCAGCAGCCAGACCGGGACTAGCTCGGCCTATGAGCAGTTCTTC.

The rearrangement uses TRBV5-1 and TRBJ1-1; 9 bases match TRBD1. The CDR3 covers 16 residues. CDR1 and CDR2 from the germline V gene are SGHRS and YFSETQ. V dropped 0 bases and J dropped 4; count of bases not matched to a gene: 7. The CDR3 is CASSLGFLDRGTEAFF. DNA of the CDR3: TGCGCCAGCAGCTTGGGGTTTTTGGACAGGGGCACTGAAGCTTTCTTT.

V and J are TRBV5-4 and TRBJ2-6, with 8 bases matching TRBD2. This CDR3 region has 20 residues. Germline loops: CDR1 SGHNT, CDR2 YYREEE (reference sequence). The V and J ends lost 4 bases and 0 bases, in that order; junction bases with no gene match: 15. The CDR3 here is CASSIPTSGYTHSGANVLTF. The CDR3 nucleotides read TGTGCCAGCAGCATCCCTACTAGCGGATATACCCACTCTGGGGCCAACGTCCTGACTTTC.

This chain connects TRBV27 to TRBJ2-5; 7 nucleotides align to TRBD2. Germline values: CDR1 MNHEY, CDR2 SMNVEV (reference sequence). The CDR3 runs 19 residues. V dropped 5 bases and J dropped 2; count of bases not matched to a gene: 20. CDR3 bases: TGTGCCAGCAGTCCTACGGGACTATCCTTTAAATCTAATCAAGAGACCCAGTACTTC. This translates into CASSPTGLSFKSNQETQYF.

V and J are TRBV5-6 and TRBJ1-5, with D maybe TRBD1 (5 bases). Deletions cut 2 bases from V and 3 bases from J, with 18 bases between. The germline V gene has CDR1 SGHDT and CDR2 YYEEEE. The CDR3 covers 17 residues. The CDR3 loop reads CASSLARANSINQPQHF. The CDR3 DNA is TGTGCCAGCAGCTTAGCCAGGGCTAATTCAATCAATCAGCCCCAGCATTTT.